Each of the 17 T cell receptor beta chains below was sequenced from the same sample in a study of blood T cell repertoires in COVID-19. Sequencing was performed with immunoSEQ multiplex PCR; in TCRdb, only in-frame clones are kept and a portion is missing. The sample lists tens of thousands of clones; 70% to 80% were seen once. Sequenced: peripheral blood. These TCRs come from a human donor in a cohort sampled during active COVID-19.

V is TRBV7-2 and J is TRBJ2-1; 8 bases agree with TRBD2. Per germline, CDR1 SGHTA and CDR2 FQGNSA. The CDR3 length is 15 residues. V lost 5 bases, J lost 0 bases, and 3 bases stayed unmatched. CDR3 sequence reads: CASSPLAASYNEQFF. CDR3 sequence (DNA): TGTGCCAGCAGCCCACTAGCGGCCTCCTACAATGAGCAGTTCTTC.

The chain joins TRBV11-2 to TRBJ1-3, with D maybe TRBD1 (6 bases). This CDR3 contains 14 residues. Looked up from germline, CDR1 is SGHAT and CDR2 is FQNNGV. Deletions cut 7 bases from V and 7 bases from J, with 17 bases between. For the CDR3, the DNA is TGTGCCAGCACTGGACAGTTATTAGGTAACACCATATATTTT. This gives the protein CASTGQLLGNTIYF.

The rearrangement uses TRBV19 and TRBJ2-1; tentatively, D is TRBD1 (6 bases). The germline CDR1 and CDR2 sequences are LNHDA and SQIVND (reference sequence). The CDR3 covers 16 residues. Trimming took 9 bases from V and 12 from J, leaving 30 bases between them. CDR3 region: CARILRWDTQNRGQFF. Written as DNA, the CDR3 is TGTGCCAGAATCCTTCGTTGGGACACGCAAAACAGAGGGCAGTTCTTC.

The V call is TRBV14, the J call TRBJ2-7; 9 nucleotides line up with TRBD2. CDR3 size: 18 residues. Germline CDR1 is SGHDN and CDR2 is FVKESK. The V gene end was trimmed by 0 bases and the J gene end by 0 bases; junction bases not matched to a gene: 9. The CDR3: CASSQEGLAGKSSYEQYF. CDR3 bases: TGTGCCAGCAGCCAAGAGGGGCTAGCGGGGAAGAGCTCCTACGAGCAGTACTTC.

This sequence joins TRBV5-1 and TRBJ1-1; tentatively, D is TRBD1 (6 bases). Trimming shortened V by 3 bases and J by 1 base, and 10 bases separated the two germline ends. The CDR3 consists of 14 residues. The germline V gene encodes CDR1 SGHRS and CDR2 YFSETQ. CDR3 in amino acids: CASSSRGANTEAFF. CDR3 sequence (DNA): TGCGCCAGCAGCTCGCGGGGGGCGAACACTGAAGCTTTCTTT.

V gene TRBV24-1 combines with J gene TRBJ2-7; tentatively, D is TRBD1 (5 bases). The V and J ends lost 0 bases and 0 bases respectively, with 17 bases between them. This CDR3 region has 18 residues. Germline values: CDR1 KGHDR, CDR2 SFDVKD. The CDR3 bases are TGTGCCACCAGTGATTTGCGCGACAGCGAATCTAGCTCCTACGAGCAGTACTTC. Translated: CATSDLRDSESSSYEQYF.

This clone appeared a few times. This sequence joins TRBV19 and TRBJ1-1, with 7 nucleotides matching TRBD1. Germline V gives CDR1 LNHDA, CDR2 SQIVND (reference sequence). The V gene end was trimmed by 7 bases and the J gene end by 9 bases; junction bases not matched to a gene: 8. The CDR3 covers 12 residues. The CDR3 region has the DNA TGTGCCAGTACCACAGGGGCGTTCCAAGCTTTCTTT. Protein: CASTTGAFQAFF.

CDR3 loop: CASSLDGTSGSWSYEQYF. The DNA of the CDR3 is TGCGCCAGCAGCTTGGACGGGACTAGCGGGAGTTGGTCCTACGAGCAGTACTTC. The gene calls are TRBV5-1 and TRBJ2-7; 14 bases align to TRBD2. J was trimmed by 1 base and V by 0 bases; bases with no gene match: 6. Germline V CDR1 and CDR2: SGHRS, YFSETQ. The CDR3 loop spans 18 amino acids.

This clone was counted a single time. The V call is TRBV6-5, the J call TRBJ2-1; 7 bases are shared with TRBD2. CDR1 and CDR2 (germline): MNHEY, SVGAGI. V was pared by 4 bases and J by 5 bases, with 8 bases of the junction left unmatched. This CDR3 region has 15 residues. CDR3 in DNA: TGTGCCAGCAGTTCTACGACTAGCTATGACAATGAGCAGTTCTTC. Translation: CASSSTTSYDNEQFF.

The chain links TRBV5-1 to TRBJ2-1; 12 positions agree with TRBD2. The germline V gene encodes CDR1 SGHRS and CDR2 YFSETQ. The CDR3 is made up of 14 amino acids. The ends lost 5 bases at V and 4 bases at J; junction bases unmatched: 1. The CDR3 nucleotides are TGCGCCAGCAGGACTAGCGGGAGTTACAATGAGCAGTTCTTC. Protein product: CASRTSGSYNEQFF.

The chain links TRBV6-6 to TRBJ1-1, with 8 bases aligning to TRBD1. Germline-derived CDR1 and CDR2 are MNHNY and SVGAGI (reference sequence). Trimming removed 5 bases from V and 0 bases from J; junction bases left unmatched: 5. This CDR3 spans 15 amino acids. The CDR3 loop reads CASSHGTGLNTEAFF. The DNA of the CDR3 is TGTGCCAGCAGTCACGGGACAGGTTTGAACACTGAAGCTTTCTTT.

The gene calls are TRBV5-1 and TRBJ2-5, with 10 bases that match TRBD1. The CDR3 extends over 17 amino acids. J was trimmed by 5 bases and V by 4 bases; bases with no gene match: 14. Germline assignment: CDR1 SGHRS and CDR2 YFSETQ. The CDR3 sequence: CASSRDRGAAGEETQYF. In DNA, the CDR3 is TGCGCCAGCAGCCGGGACAGGGGCGCCGCTGGGGAGGAGACCCAGTACTTC.

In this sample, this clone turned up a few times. CDR3 in DNA: TGTGCCACCAGTGACGGGGTCCAACAGTACTTC. Amino acids: CATSDGVQQYF. This sequence joins TRBV24-1 and TRBJ2-7; D is perhaps TRBD2 (5 bases). Trimming pared 4 bases from V and 10 bases from J, leaving 10 bases between. CDR3 length equals 11 residues. Germline V gene lookup returns CDR1 KGHDR and CDR2 SFDVKD.

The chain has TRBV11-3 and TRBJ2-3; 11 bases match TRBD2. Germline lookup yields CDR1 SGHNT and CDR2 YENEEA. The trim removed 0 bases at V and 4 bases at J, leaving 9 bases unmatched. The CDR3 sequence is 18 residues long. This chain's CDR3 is CASSLDSLAGATADTQYF. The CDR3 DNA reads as TGTGCCAGCAGCTTAGATTCACTAGCGGGAGCCACTGCAGATACGCAGTATTTT.

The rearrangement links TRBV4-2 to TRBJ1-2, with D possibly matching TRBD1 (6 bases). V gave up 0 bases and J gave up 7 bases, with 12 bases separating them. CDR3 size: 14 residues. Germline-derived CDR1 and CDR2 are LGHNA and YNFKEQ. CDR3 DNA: TGTGCCAGCAGCCAAGATGGACAGAGGGTTGGCTACACCTTC. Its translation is CASSQDGQRVGYTF.

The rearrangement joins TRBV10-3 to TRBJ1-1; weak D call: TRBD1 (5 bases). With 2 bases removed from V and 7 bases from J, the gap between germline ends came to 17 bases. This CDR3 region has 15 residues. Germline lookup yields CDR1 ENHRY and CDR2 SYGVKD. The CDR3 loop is CAISEAWGGGGEAFF. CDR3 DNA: TGTGCCATCAGTGAGGCCTGGGGGGGTGGTGGTGAAGCTTTCTTT.

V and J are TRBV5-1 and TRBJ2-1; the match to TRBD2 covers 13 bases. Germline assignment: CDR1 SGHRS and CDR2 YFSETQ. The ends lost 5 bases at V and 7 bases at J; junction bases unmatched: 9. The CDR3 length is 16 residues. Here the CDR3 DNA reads TGCGCCAGCAGTCGTTCGCCGGGACTAGCGGGAAATGAGCAGTTCTTC. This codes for CASSRSPGLAGNEQFF.